Below are 4 T cell receptor beta chains sequenced from a single sample in a study of blood T cell repertoires in COVID-19 (dated by TCRdb to 2020 to 2022). The method was the immunoSEQ multiplex PCR assay. The source is immuneACCESS, and TCRdb retained only in-frame sequences with V and J called. Part of the clones is not carried over; for the studies checked, unresolved V genes explain less than half of this, and the remainder is unexplained. Counted in this sample were about 280,000 clones; roughly 80% of them appeared once. The ten top clones hold approximately 5% of the sample. Material for sequencing was PBMCs or T cells enriched from blood (not recorded which). The origin of the receptors is a man aged 35 to 55 who had been exposed to COVID-19.

The rearrangement uses TRBV19 and TRBJ2-4; TRBD1 agrees at 9 bases. The CDR3 length is 16 residues. With V trimmed by 4 bases and J by 4 bases, 8 bases remained unmatched. Germline CDR1 LNHDA, CDR2 SQIVND (reference sequence). The CDR3 is CASSTALGQGKNIQYF. CDR3 sequence (DNA): TGTGCCAGTAGTACCGCCTTGGGACAGGGAAAAAACATTCAGTACTTC.

The V gene is TRBV5-1, the J gene TRBJ1-1; D unresolved. Trimming pared 0 bases from V and 11 bases from J, leaving 17 bases between. The CDR3 contains 14 residues. Germline V gives CDR1 SGHRS, CDR2 YFSETQ. CDR3 in amino acids: CASSLDGGVTEAFF. As DNA, the CDR3 is TGCGCCAGCAGCTTGGACGGTGGTGTTACGGAGGCTTTCTTT. The entire variable domain, with the rest obtained from reference TRBV5-1 and TRBJ1-1, is as follows: KAGVTQTPRYLIKTRGQQVTLSCSPISGHRSVSWYQQTPGQGLQFLFEYFSETQRNKGNFPGRFSGRQFSNSRSEMNVSTLELGDSALYLCASSLDGGVTEAFFGQGTRLTVV.

V gene TRBV19 combines with J gene TRBJ1-1, with D possibly being TRBD1 (5 bases). The CDR3 consists of 13 residues. The germline V and J ends were trimmed by 0 bases and 7 bases, with 9 bases remaining between them. Per the germline V gene, CDR1 is LNHDA and CDR2 is SQIVND (reference sequence). The DNA for the CDR3 is TGTGCCAGTAGTATAGACAGGAGGGGTGAAGCTTTCTTT. Amino acids: CASSIDRRGEAFF.

The chain joins TRBV27 to TRBJ2-1; 7 bases match TRBD2. Germline V gives CDR1 MNHEY, CDR2 SMNVEV (reference sequence). With V trimmed by 3 bases and J by 5 bases, 7 bases remained unmatched. CDR3 length equals 15 residues. CDR3 in amino acids: CASSFRALAHNEQFF. CDR3 bases: TGTGCCAGCAGTTTTCGGGCACTAGCGCACAATGAGCAGTTCTTC.